What follows are 25 T cell receptor beta chains derived from one specimen sequenced in a study of blood T cells in healthy people across ages. With a J-beta primer mix and a sample-barcoded 5' primer, a second PCR ran roughly 6 to 12 cycles. TCRdb independently ran MiXCR on the 5' RACE reads; one entry per CDR3 protein. The sample yields approximately 680,000 distinct CDR3 sequences, approximately 30% seen once. The sample was blood. These receptors all stem from a woman older than 75 in good health.

CDR3 nucleotides: TGTGCCAGCAGTTCGACCCGGGACAGGGGGTATAATCAGCCCCAGCATTTT. This translates into CASSSTRDRGYNQPQHF. The rearrangement links TRBV12-3 or TRBV12-4 to TRBJ1-5; 11 nucleotides align to TRBD1. With V trimmed by 4 bases and J by 4 bases, 9 bases remained unmatched. The CDR3 runs 17 residues.

This clonotype was found a few times. This sequence joins TRBV29-1 and TRBJ1-1; D gene unclear. Looked up from germline, CDR1 is SQVTM and CDR2 is ANQGSEA. This CDR3 region has 12 residues. V lost 7 bases, J lost 7 bases, and 16 bases lay in between. CDR3 loop: CSARRAAGEAFF. CDR3 coding DNA: TGCAGCGCCAGGAGGGCTGCGGGTGAAGCTTTCTTT.

Only a few counts were recorded for this clonotype. The V and J genes are TRBV5-1 and TRBJ1-2; 7 positions match TRBD1. V trimming: 0 bases; J trimming: 4 bases; junction bases outside the gene matches: 9. The CDR3 has 16 residues. CDR1 SGHRS and CDR2 YFSETQ come from the germline V gene. The CDR3 is CASSLGGDSHSYGYTF. The CDR3 DNA follows: TGCGCCAGCAGCTTGGGGGGGGACAGCCATAGCTATGGCTACACCTTC.

The sample holds many counts of this clonotype. The chain has TRBV11-2 and TRBJ2-1, with D perhaps assigned TRBD1 or TRBD2 (5 bases each). V shed 4 bases and J shed 6 bases, with 13 bases lying between them. This CDR3 is built from 14 residues. CDR1 and CDR2 (germline): SGHAT, FQNNGV. The CDR3 loop reads CASSSSGPLNEQFF. The CDR3 DNA reads TGTGCCAGCAGCTCGTCGGGGCCTCTCAATGAGCAGTTCTTC.

This chain uses TRBV29-1 with TRBJ1-1, with D possibly matching TRBD1 (5 bases). This CDR3 comprises 15 residues. Germline V gene data show CDR1 as SQVTM and CDR2 as ANQGSEA. V was clipped by 4 bases and J by 1 base, with 16 bases between them. The CDR3 DNA follows: TGCAGCGTTGTTGGGGACCTCCCCGGGAACACTGAAGCTTTCTTT. Protein product: CSVVGDLPGNTEAFF.

This chain joins TRBV7-2 and TRBJ2-7; D is unresolved. Germline V gene lookup returns CDR1 SGHTA and CDR2 FQGNSA. Trimming cost V 1 base and J 6 bases, with 13 bases left between them. The CDR3 is 14 residues long. The CDR3 reads CASSLDRGVSEQYF. Written as DNA, the CDR3 is TGTGCCAGCAGCTTAGACAGAGGCGTCTCCGAGCAGTACTTC.

This clonotype appeared a few times. This rearrangement joins TRBV5-8 to TRBJ2-5; TRBD1 matches at 8 bases. The DNA end lines up better with TRBJ2-7; the J call may be wrong. CDR3 length: 16 residues. Germline V gene data show CDR1 as SGHTS and CDR2 as YDEGEE. The CDR3 region is CASSSGRGTGRDEQYF. DNA for the CDR3: TGTGCCAGCAGCTCTGGCCGCGGGACAGGAAGGGACGAGCAGTACTTC.

This clonotype has ten or more counts. This chain uses TRBV7-2 with TRBJ2-7; no clear D gene. The CDR3 has 13 residues. V lost 5 bases and J lost 0, with 8 bases in between. Germline V gene lookup returns CDR1 SGHTA and CDR2 FQGNSA. The CDR3 DNA reads as TGTGCCAGCAGCCCCGTCCCCTCCTACGAGCAGTACTTC. Protein product: CASSPVPSYEQYF. The full variable domain, completed using reference TRBV7-2 and TRBJ2-7, is GAGVSQSPSNKVTEKGKDVELRCDPISGHTALYWYRQSLGQGLEFLIYFQGNSAPDKSGLPSDRFSAERTGGSVSTLTIQRTQQEDSAVYLCASSPVPSYEQYFGPGTRLTVT.

This clonotype was counted between two and nine times. This chain links TRBV6-1 with TRBJ2-5; tentatively, D is TRBD1 (5 bases). With 6 bases removed from V and 2 bases from J, the gap between germline ends came to 13 bases. Germline V CDR1 and CDR2: MNHNS, SASEGT. This CDR3 spans 14 amino acids. The DNA for the CDR3 is TGTGCCAGCAGGAGACAGATTACACAAGAGACCCAGTACTTC. Its protein product is CASRRQITQETQYF.

The table lists this clonotype with many counts. The chain has TRBV29-1 and TRBJ1-2; 7 nucleotides align to TRBD1. Germline CDR1 SQVTM, CDR2 ANQGSEA. The CDR3 has 12 amino acids. V shed 3 bases and J 6 bases; nucleotides not matched to a gene: 4. The CDR3 region has the DNA TGCAGCGTTGACCAGGGGGTGGATGGCTACACCTTC. The encoded protein is CSVDQGVDGYTF.

The chain joins TRBV2 to TRBJ1-1; D gene uncertain. In germline, CDR1 is SNHLY, CDR2 FYNNEI. V lost 6 bases and J lost 2, with 10 bases in between. The CDR3 is 13 residues long. This chain's CDR3 is CASRETRNTEAFF. The CDR3 DNA is TGTGCCAGCAGAGAGACACGAAACACTGAAGCTTTCTTT.

This clonotype was counted between two and nine times. V is TRBV5-1 and J is TRBJ2-7, with D possibly being TRBD1 (6 bases). Per the germline V gene, CDR1 is SGHRS and CDR2 is YFSETQ. V lost 4 bases and J lost 7, with 18 bases in between. The CDR3 extends over 14 amino acids. The CDR3 region is CASSGAGTTNEQYF. As DNA, the CDR3 is TGCGCCAGCAGCGGCGCCGGGACAACTAATGAGCAGTACTTC.

The rearrangement links TRBV20-1 to TRBJ2-7; the match to TRBD2 covers 9 bases. The germline V gene encodes CDR1 DFQATT and CDR2 SNEGSKA (reference sequence). The CDR3 covers 13 residues. V trimming: 5 bases; J trimming: 3 bases; junction bases outside the gene matches: 5. The CDR3 coding sequence is TGCAGTGCTCCTTTGCGGGGGGGCTACGAGCAGTACTTC. Translating it yields CSAPLRGGYEQYF.

This clonotype was seen ten or more times. V is TRBV5-1 and J is TRBJ2-1; the match to TRBD2 covers 11 bases. CDR3 length equals 16 residues. The V gene's germline CDR1 is SGHRS and CDR2 YFSETQ. Trimming cost V 0 bases and J 10 bases; bases outside gene matches: 9. The CDR3 reads CASSLGSSGGPGEQFF. As DNA, the CDR3 is TGCGCCAGCAGCTTGGGGTCTAGCGGGGGGCCAGGGGAGCAGTTCTTC.

The chain couples TRBV7-9 to TRBJ1-2; 9 positions match TRBD1. Germline V gene data show CDR1 as SEHNR and CDR2 as FQNEAQ (reference sequence). Germline trimming cut 5 bases from V and 3 bases from J; bases unmatched to any gene: 10. The CDR3 is 16 residues long. The CDR3 DNA reads as TGTGCCAGCAGCGCTATCGGGACAGGGAGACACTATGGCTACACCTTC. Its protein product is CASSAIGTGRHYGYTF.

CDR3 in amino acids: CASSVKDVSDTQYF. CDR3 sequence (DNA): TGTGCCAGCAGCGTAAAAGATGTGTCAGATACGCAGTATTTT. This rearrangement joins TRBV9 to TRBJ2-3; D is uncertain. Looked up from germline, CDR1 is SGDLS and CDR2 is YYNGEE. CDR3 size: 14 residues. Trimming stripped 1 base from V and 4 bases from J, with 10 bases between.

Turning to this clonotype: This clone may be a read error of a much larger clone one base away. J is TRBJ2-5 and V is TRBV11-2, with 8 bases lining up with TRBD2. The CDR3 runs 15 residues. Germline V lookup: CDR1 SGHAT, CDR2 FQNNGV. The CDR3 DNA is TGTGTCAGCAGCTCGGAGAGTAGCGGGGCAGAGACCCAGTACTTC. This sequence encodes CVSSSESSGAETQYF.

As concerns this clonotype: Since the CDR3 does not end with the conserved phenylalanine or tryptophan, this likely comes from a read error. The CDR3 nucleotides read TGCGCCAGCTCCCAGGGAAGCACAGATACGCAGTATTTG. Its translation: CASSQGSTDTQYL. The chain uses TRBV5-1 and TRBJ2-3, with a weak D call TRBD1 (5 bases). The ends were cut back, 7 bases at V and 0 bases at J, with 9 bases in the middle. Germline V gene data show CDR1 as SGHRS and CDR2 as YFSETQ. The CDR3 totals 13 residues.

The chain recombines TRBV7-9 with TRBJ1-1, with TRBD1 matching over 9 bases. The germline V gene has CDR1 SEHNR and CDR2 FQNEAQ (reference sequence). Unmatched junction bases numbered 4, after V lost 4 bases and J lost 1 base. The CDR3 consists of 15 residues. CDR3: CASSSWTGANTEAFF. The CDR3 nucleotides read TGTGCCAGCAGCTCCTGGACAGGGGCGAACACTGAAGCTTTCTTT.

V is TRBV7-9 and J is TRBJ1-1; 7 positions agree with TRBD1. Germline V gene data show CDR1 as SEHNR and CDR2 as FQNEAQ (reference sequence). Unmatched junction bases numbered 3, after V lost 1 base and J lost 4 bases. CDR3 length: 14 residues. Here the CDR3 DNA reads TGTGCCAGCAGCTTAGGAACAGGGGCCACTGAAGCTTTCTTT. The encoded protein is CASSLGTGATEAFF.

This clonotype was observed many times. The chain has TRBV6-1 and TRBJ2-1, with TRBD2 matching 9 bases. The CDR3 covers 18 residues. The germline CDR1 and CDR2 sequences are MNHNS and SASEGT. With V trimmed by 7 bases and J by 0 bases, 13 bases remained unmatched. The CDR3 loop reads CASTRYLAGSSSYNEQFF. In nucleotides, the CDR3 is TGTGCCAGCACCCGATACCTAGCGGGGTCCAGCTCCTACAATGAGCAGTTCTTC.

This clonotype was seen ten or more times. The CDR3: CSAFSGTGGSYNEQFF. The DNA of the CDR3 is TGCAGTGCTTTTTCCGGGACAGGGGGCTCCTACAATGAGCAGTTCTTC. V gene TRBV20-1 combines with J gene TRBJ2-1; 11 positions agree with TRBD1. CDR3 length equals 16 residues. V lost 5 bases, J lost 0 bases, and 6 bases stayed unmatched. CDR1 is DFQATT and CDR2 is SNEGSKA in the germline V gene (reference sequence).

This clonotype was seen ten or more times. The chain links TRBV5-1 to TRBJ2-1, with 14 bases fitting TRBD2. The CDR3 totals 19 residues. From germline, CDR1 is SGHRS and CDR2 YFSETQ. The junction had 9 bases not matched to a gene; V was cut back by 4 bases and J by 0 bases. CDR3: CASSGGLAGGKSSYNEQFF. The CDR3 DNA reads as TGCGCCAGCAGCGGAGGACTAGCGGGGGGCAAGAGCTCCTACAATGAGCAGTTCTTC.

The table lists this clonotype with a few counts. A much larger clone differs from this one at a single base, so this may be a read error. The chain couples TRBV7-9 to TRBJ2-5; no reliable D call. Per the germline V gene, CDR1 is SEHNR and CDR2 is FQNEAQ (reference sequence). The germline V and J ends were trimmed by 2 bases and 11 bases, with 15 bases remaining between them. The length of the CDR3 is 13 residues. CDR3 protein: CASSLRANNEQYF. The CDR3 DNA reads as TGTGCCAGCAGCTTACGGGCCAACAATGAGCAGTACTTC.

To note about this clonotype: Just one base apart from a much larger clone, this may be a read error. The CDR3 spells CASNCGTKSYEQYF. The CDR3 DNA reads TGTGCCAGCAACTGCGGGACAAAATCCTACGAGCAGTACTTC. The genes are TRBV3-1 and TRBJ2-7; perhaps D is TRBD1 or TRBD2 (6 bases each). Germline V gene data show CDR1 as LGHDT and CDR2 as YNNKEL (reference sequence). This CDR3 contains 14 residues. V lost 7 bases to trimming and J lost 1 base, with 14 bases between them.